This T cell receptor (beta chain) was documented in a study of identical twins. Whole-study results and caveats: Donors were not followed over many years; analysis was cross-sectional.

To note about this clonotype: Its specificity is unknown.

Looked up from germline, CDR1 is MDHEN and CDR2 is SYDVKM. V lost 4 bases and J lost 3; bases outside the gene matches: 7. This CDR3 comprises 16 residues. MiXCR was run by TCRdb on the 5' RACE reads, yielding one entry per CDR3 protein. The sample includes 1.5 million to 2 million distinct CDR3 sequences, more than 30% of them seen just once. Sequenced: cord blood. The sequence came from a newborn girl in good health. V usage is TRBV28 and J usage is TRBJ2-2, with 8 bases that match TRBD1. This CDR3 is CASSSRTGRYTGELFF. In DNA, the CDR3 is TGTGCCAGCAGTTCTCGGACAGGGAGGTACACCGGGGAGCTGTTTTTT.